This is a list of T cell receptor beta chains from one sample in a study of blood T cells in healthy people across ages. Each CDR3 protein is one row after TCRdb ran MiXCR on the 5' RACE reads. The sample lists 730,000 or so distinct CDR3 sequences, approximately 40% occurring once. The source material was blood. The receptors come from a man older than 75 in good health. Both conserved end residues are part of each CDR3. A D gene is named only where the DNA matches it firmly. The size entry is marked missing in some rows and otherwise reads once, few, many or a size class.

DNA | CDR3 | D | size | J | V
TGTACCAGCAGTTACGGTGTCCAGGGGACCTACGAGCAGTACTTC | CTSSYGVQGTYEQYF | NA | once | TRBJ2-7 | TRBV6-2/TRBV6-3
TGCGCCAGCAGTGGTCGGGCGGGCAATCAGCCCCAGAATTTT | CASSGRAGNQPQNF | NA | NA | TRBJ1-5 | TRBV5-1
TGCAGTGCTCGGCAGGACTGGGGCATTCGGTACTTC | CSARQDWGIRYF | NA | NA | TRBJ2-4 | TRBV20-1
TGTGCCAGCAGCACTCAGAACAGGGGGGCTAATGAAAAACTGTTTTTT | CASSTQNRGANEKLFF | TRBD1 | NA | TRBJ1-4 | TRBV7-2
TGTGCCTGCAGTTACTTGGGACAGGGGTATCAGCCCCAGCATTTT | CACSYLGQGYQPQHF | TRBD1 | NA | TRBJ1-5 | TRBV6-6
TGTGCCAGCAGCCCAGGCCGGGTAACCACCTACGAGCAGTACTTC | CASSPGRVTTYEQYF | NA | NA | TRBJ2-7 | TRBV7-2
TGTGCCAGCAGTGGACGGACAGGGTTCTATGGCTACACCTTC | CASSGRTGFYGYTF | TRBD1 | NA | TRBJ1-2 | TRBV25-1
TGCGCCAGCAGCCAACCGACTAGCGATTACAATGAGCAGTTCTTC | CASSQPTSDYNEQFF | TRBD2 | few | TRBJ2-1 | TRBV4-1
TGTGCCAGCGGGATCAATAGTTTTACCGGGGAGCTGTTTTTT | CASGINSFTGELFF | NA | NA | TRBJ2-2 | TRBV7-9
TGTGTCAGCGACAGGGGTTTGGGCAAAGAGACCCAGTACTTC | CVSDRGLGKETQYF | TRBD1 | NA | TRBJ2-5 | TRBV6-1
TGTGCCAGCAGCAGAGAATATTTTCATGGACAGTACTTC | CASSREYFHGQYF | NA | NA | TRBJ2-5 | TRBV27
TGCGCCAGCAGCCGGGCTCCAGGGGGAGTCGAGACCCAGTACTTC | CASSRAPGGVETQYF | TRBD1 | few | TRBJ2-5 | TRBV5-1
TGCAGTGCTAAGAGTGGACTAGCTGGCGGCCGAAACAATGAGCAGTTCTTC | CSAKSGLAGGRNNEQFF | TRBD2 | NA | TRBJ2-1 | TRBV20-1
TGTGCCAGCAGCCAAAGAACAGGGGAGGCTAATGAAAAACTGTTTTTT | CASSQRTGEANEKLFF | TRBD1 | NA | TRBJ1-4 | TRBV7-2
TGTGCCAGCAGCCGAAGTGCGGTGACAGGGGCCCACGAGCAGTACTTC | CASSRSAVTGAHEQYF | TRBD1 | medium-sized | TRBJ2-7 | TRBV4-2
TGCAGCGGAGCTGTGGGATTTGGGGAGCTGTTTTTT | CSGAVGFGELFF | NA | NA | TRBJ2-2 | TRBV29-1
TGTGCCAGCAGTTCCAGGAGGGGTGAACCGTTCTTC | CASSSRRGEPFF | NA | NA | TRBJ2-1 | TRBV12-3/TRBV12-4
TGTGCCAGCAGTTTAAGGGGCGGACGAGGAGCAAATACTGAAGCTTTCTTT | CASSLRGGRGANTEAFF | NA | NA | TRBJ1-1 | TRBV27
TGTGCCAGCAGCTTAGCGCCTGAGGGGGCAGGGCAGTACTTC | CASSLAPEGAGQYF | TRBD1 | NA | TRBJ2-7 | TRBV7-2
TGTGCCAGCAGCTCGGGACAGCAGAACACTGAAGCTTTCTTT | CASSSGQQNTEAFF | TRBD1 | NA | TRBJ1-1 | TRBV7-2
TGTGCCAGCAGTGCCAGCTCAACAACCACCTACGAGCAGTACTTC | CASSASSTTTYEQYF | NA | NA | TRBJ2-7 | TRBV6-1
TGTGCCAGCAGTGAAGCGGTCCCGGGACAGGGGGCTGGCAATCAGCCCCAGCATTTT | CASSEAVPGQGAGNQPQHF | TRBD1 | few | TRBJ1-5 | TRBV2
TGTGCCAGCAGATTATTAGTGGGGACCGGGGAGCTGTTTTTT | CASRLLVGTGELFF | NA | NA | TRBJ2-2 | TRBV7-8
TGTGCCAGCAGCTTTCTAGCGGGAGATCGGGAGACCCAGTACTTC | CASSFLAGDRETQYF | TRBD2 | NA | TRBJ2-5 | TRBV11-2
TGTGCTAGTGGTTTGGGCACCGTTGCAGGGCAGACCCAGTACTTC | CASGLGTVAGQTQYF | NA | NA | TRBJ2-5 | TRBV12-5
TGTGCCAGCAGTGGGGACAGGTCCCTCGGCTACACCTTC | CASSGDRSLGYTF | TRBD1 | NA | TRBJ1-2 | TRBV6-5
TGCGTCAGCAGCCAAGATCGGGGTGGGTCCTACAATGAGCAGTTCTTC | CVSSQDRGGSYNEQFF | NA | NA | TRBJ2-1 | TRBV4-1
TGTGCCAGCAGTTACCATCCGGGGGCGCGGTGGGAGCAGTACTTC | CASSYHPGARWEQYF | NA | few | TRBJ2-7 | TRBV6-2/TRBV6-3
TGCAGCGTTGAAATTGGGACTAGCGGGGGGAGGGAGCAGTTCTTC | CSVEIGTSGGREQFF | TRBD2 | NA | TRBJ2-1 | TRBV29-1
TGCGCCAGCAGCGTGGGCGGTAAAGAGACCCAGTACTTC | CASSVGGKETQYF | NA | NA | TRBJ2-5 | TRBV5-1
TGTGCCAGTAGTATAAGAAACACTGAAGCTTTCTTT | CASSIRNTEAFF | NA | NA | TRBJ1-1 | TRBV19
TGTGCCAGCTCACCTTCCTCCGATGGCTATGGCTACACCTTC | CASSPSSDGYGYTF | NA | few | TRBJ1-2 | TRBV18
TGTGCCAGCAGCCACCTCGACAGACCGCTAGGCACAGATACGCAGTATTTT | CASSHLDRPLGTDTQYF | NA | NA | TRBJ2-3 | TRBV7-2
TGTGCCAGCAGTTACGGCTTGCAGGGGGCTAACTATGGCTACACCTTC | CASSYGLQGANYGYTF | TRBD1 | NA | TRBJ1-2 | TRBV6-6
TGTGCCACCCCCCCCTACGAGCAGTACTTC | CATPPYEQYF | NA | few | TRBJ2-7 | TRBV28
TGTGCCAGCAGCCAAAAATCCACTCGATACCAAGAGACCCAGTACTTC | CASSQKSTRYQETQYF | NA | few | TRBJ2-5 | TRBV14
TGTGCCAGCAGCGGCGACAGGGTTTTCGTTAAGGGCACAGATACGCAGTATTTT | CASSGDRVFVKGTDTQYF | TRBD1 | NA | TRBJ2-3 | TRBV5-6
TGTGCCAGCAGCGTAGGGCAGACAAACTCCTACAATGAGCAGTACTTC | CASSVGQTNSYNEQYF | NA | few | TRBJ2-7 | TRBV9
TGCAGCAACAATGGGGAGGGGGGCTCCTACAATGAGCAGTTCTTC | CSNNGEGGSYNEQFF | NA | many | TRBJ2-1 | TRBV29-1
TGTGCCAGCAGCTTAGCAATGACAGGGGCCGAGCAGTACTTC | CASSLAMTGAEQYF | TRBD1 | NA | TRBJ2-7 | TRBV7-9
TGCAGTGCTAGAGATGGCAGGGGGCATCAGCCCCAGCATTTT | CSARDGRGHQPQHF | TRBD1 | many | TRBJ1-5 | TRBV20-1
TGCAGCGTTGAAAGGGGCAACTATGGCTACACCTTC | CSVERGNYGYTF | NA | few | TRBJ1-2 | TRBV29-1
TGTGCCACCAGCAGAGATTCCCTCATCAGGCTAGATCAGCCCCAGCATTTT | CATSRDSLIRLDQPQHF | NA | NA | TRBJ1-5 | TRBV15
TGTGCCAGCACCCCCGGGACTCCCCCCTACGAGCAGTACTTC | CASTPGTPPYEQYF | NA | many | TRBJ2-7 | TRBV11-2
TGTGCCAGCAGAACAGGGTTGGAGCAGTACTTC | CASRTGLEQYF | NA | few | TRBJ2-5 | TRBV6-2/TRBV6-3
TGTGCCAGCAGCCTCTCGCATGCGGAGACCCAGTACTTC | CASSLSHAETQYF | NA | NA | TRBJ2-5 | TRBV7-2
TGTGCCAGCAGCCTGCAGGGGGGGAATTCACCCCTCCACTTT | CASSLQGGNSPLHF | TRBD1 | NA | TRBJ1-6 | TRBV7-2
TGTGCCAGCGGCTTAATTGCGGCGGAACAAGAGACCCAGTACTTC | CASGLIAAEQETQYF | NA | NA | TRBJ2-5 | TRBV7-3
TGCAGTGCTAGAGATCCGGGGATTCGGGAGCAGTACTTC | CSARDPGIREQYF | NA | few | TRBJ2-7 | TRBV20-1
TGCAGTGCTAGTAAGGCGGACTTGGCTTTGGATACGCAGTATTTT | CSASKADLALDTQYF | NA | few | TRBJ2-3 | TRBV20-1
TGTGCCAGCAATGTTGCGGACTACACAGATACGCAGTATTTT | CASNVADYTDTQYF | NA | many | TRBJ2-3 | TRBV6-2/TRBV6-3